These 22 T cell receptor beta chains were sequenced from one sample in a study of blood T cell repertoires in COVID-19. Assay used: immunoSEQ multiplex PCR; TCRdb lists only in-frame clones, some missing. The table includes some 96,000 clones, around nine tenths detected once. The sample taken for sequencing was peripheral blood. These receptor sequences come from a man aged 50-59 years with acute or convalescent COVID-19.

The chain has TRBV6-2 or TRBV6-3 and TRBJ2-1; tentative D call: TRBD2 (6 bases). Per germline, CDR1 MNHEY and CDR2 SVGEGT. V was clipped by 5 bases and J by 0 bases, with 11 bases between them. There are 15 residues in the CDR3. CDR3 DNA sequence: TGTGCCAGCAGTCGCATGACTAGCTCCTACAATGAGCAGTTCTTC. It encodes CASSRMTSSYNEQFF.

This clone was found many times. The rearrangement joins TRBV6-5 to TRBJ2-3; D might be TRBD2 (6 bases). V lost 7 bases and J 4 bases, leaving 15 bases between the germline ends. CDR1 is MNHEY and CDR2 is SVGAGI in the germline V gene. The CDR3 runs 14 residues. The CDR3, as DNA: TGTGCCAGCAACCGGGCTAGCGAGCCAGATACGCAGTATTTT. Encoded protein: CASNRASEPDTQYF.

This chain uses TRBV5-1 with TRBJ2-1, with TRBD2 identical over 10 bases. CDR3 length: 15 amino acids. The junction had 0 bases not matched to a gene; V was cut back by 1 base and J by 2 bases. Germline values: CDR1 SGHRS, CDR2 YFSETQ. The CDR3 protein is CASSLTSGAYNEQFF. CDR3 DNA: TGCGCCAGCAGCTTGACTAGCGGGGCCTACAATGAGCAGTTCTTC.

The chain combines TRBV18 with TRBJ1-1; 9 bases match TRBD1. This CDR3 has 15 residues. J lost 4 bases, V lost 5 bases, and 8 bases had no gene match. Germline V gene data show CDR1 as KGHSH and CDR2 as LQKENI. The CDR3 bases are TGTGCCAGCTCATTCACCGGGACAGGGAGCACTGAAGCTTTCTTT. Protein sequence: CASSFTGTGSTEAFF.

V is TRBV18 and J is TRBJ2-2; D is possibly TRBD2 (6 bases). Trimming stripped 2 bases from V and 1 base from J, with 8 bases between. The germline V gene encodes CDR1 KGHSH and CDR2 LQKENI. There are 15 residues in the CDR3. CDR3 region: CASSPGRGNTGELFF. For the CDR3, the DNA is TGTGCCAGCTCACCAGGGCGGGGGAACACCGGGGAGCTGTTTTTT.

The chain recombines TRBV6-5 with TRBJ2-5; 8 bases agree with TRBD1. Germline CDR1 is MNHEY and CDR2 is SVGAGI. Trimming cost V 6 bases and J 5 bases; bases outside gene matches: 11. CDR3 length: 15 amino acids. The CDR3, as DNA: TGTGCCAGCAGCGGTGAGGACAGGGCGTTGGAGACCCAGTACTTC. Residues: CASSGEDRALETQYF.

This chain links TRBV18 with TRBJ1-2, with D unresolved. The CDR3 covers 13 residues. Germline values: CDR1 KGHSH, CDR2 LQKENI. Trimming cost V 1 base and J 4 bases, with 7 bases left between them. The CDR3 protein is CASSPRLVYGYTF. Here the CDR3 DNA reads TGTGCCAGCTCACCACGACTGGTCTATGGCTACACCTTC.

This rearrangement joins TRBV7-3 to TRBJ1-6; D is uncertain. CDR3 length equals 15 residues. Germline-derived CDR1 and CDR2 are SGHTA and FQGTGA. V lost 2 bases and J 10 bases, leaving 15 bases between the germline ends. The CDR3 reads CASSLGGGTGSPLHF. The CDR3 DNA reads as TGTGCCAGCAGCTTAGGTGGCGGCACTGGCTCACCCCTCCACTTT. Using reference TRBV7-3 and TRBJ1-6 for the parts outside the CDR3, the full variable domain is GAGVSQTPSNKVTEKGKYVELRCDPISGHTALYWYRQSLGQGPEFLIYFQGTGAADDSGLPNDRFFAVRPEGSVSTLKIQRTERGDSAVYLCASSLGGGTGSPLHFGNGTRLTVT.

This chain uses TRBV5-1 with TRBJ2-2, with 9 bases aligning to TRBD1. Germline loops: CDR1 SGHRS, CDR2 YFSETQ. Losses at the gene ends were 5 bases for V and 6 bases for J; bases not matched to a gene: 5. CDR3 size: 14 residues. The CDR3 nucleotides read TGCGCCAGCAGACGGACAGGGGATTCCGGGGAGCTGTTTTTT. Its translation: CASRRTGDSGELFF.

The genes are TRBV24-1 and TRBJ1-1, with 8 bases lining up with TRBD1. This CDR3 region has 15 residues. V was clipped by 6 bases and J by 0 bases; unmatched bases: 5. The germline CDR1 and CDR2 sequences are KGHDR and SFDVKD. In DNA, the CDR3 is TGTGCCACCAGTCCGGCAGGGGGCTTGAACACTGAAGCTTTCTTT. Residues: CATSPAGGLNTEAFF.

The chain employs TRBV10-3 and TRBJ2-7; no reliable D call. Germline CDR1 is ENHRY and CDR2 is SYGVKD. The CDR3 covers 12 residues. The ends were cut back, 2 bases at V and 2 bases at J, with 4 bases in the middle. CDR3 sequence: CAISETAYEQYF. CDR3 coding DNA: TGTGCCATCAGTGAGACAGCCTACGAGCAGTACTTC.

The rearrangement joins TRBV11-3 to TRBJ2-1; maybe TRBD2 (5 bases). Trimming took 5 bases from V and 8 from J, leaving 16 bases between them. In germline, CDR1 is SGHNT, CDR2 YENEEA. The CDR3 consists of 14 residues. The CDR3 is CASSLGFLADEQFF. The CDR3 coding sequence is TGTGCCAGCAGCCTAGGGTTCCTAGCCGATGAGCAGTTCTTC. Filled out from reference TRBV11-3 and TRBJ2-1, the complete variable domain reads EAGVVQSPRYKIIEKKQPVAFWCNPISGHNTLYWYLQNLGQGPELLIRYENEEAVDDSQLPKDRFSAERLKGVDSTLKIQPAELGDSAVYLCASSLGFLADEQFFGPGTRLTVL.

The rearrangement links TRBV5-5 to TRBJ2-1; 10 positions match TRBD2. V gave up 5 bases and J gave up 2 bases; unmatched junction bases: 10. This CDR3 has 17 amino acids. Per germline, CDR1 SGHKS and CDR2 YYEKEE (reference sequence). CDR3 DNA: TGTGCCAGCAGTTTCACTAGCGGGATGTGGCCCTACAATGAGCAGTTCTTC. Translating gives CASSFTSGMWPYNEQFF.

J is TRBJ2-1 and V is TRBV29-1; D is uncertain. Trimming took off 0 bases at V and 0 bases at J, with 12 bases between the two ends. Germline CDR1 is SQVTM and CDR2 is ANQGSEA. The CDR3 has 16 residues. The CDR3 reads CSVEDRGQSSYNEQFF. CDR3 coding DNA: TGCAGCGTTGAAGATCGTGGGCAGAGCTCCTACAATGAGCAGTTCTTC.

This chain joins TRBV5-4 and TRBJ2-5, with D maybe TRBD2 (6 bases). The length of the CDR3 is 15 residues. V lost 4 bases, J lost 1 base, and 14 bases lay in between. Germline CDR1 is SGHNT and CDR2 is YYREEE (reference sequence). The CDR3 region is CASSINFGGQETQYF. The DNA for the CDR3 is TGTGCCAGCAGCATCAATTTCGGGGGCCAAGAGACCCAGTACTTC.

The rearrangement links TRBV5-5 to TRBJ2-7; possible D gene TRBD2, 7 bases. The germline CDR1 and CDR2 sequences are SGHKS and YYEKEE (reference sequence). Trimming removed 0 bases at V and 1 base at J, with 14 bases between. The CDR3 is made up of 16 amino acids. CDR3 sequence: CASSLASGTSSYEQYF. As DNA, the CDR3 is TGTGCCAGCAGCTTGGCGAGCGGGACATCATCCTACGAGCAGTACTTC.

The chain is built from TRBV7-3 and TRBJ1-1, with D unclear. The CDR3 is made up of 13 amino acids. Per the germline V gene, CDR1 is SGHTA and CDR2 is FQGTGA. The V gene lost 6 bases and the J gene lost 4 bases, with 12 bases spanning the gap. The chain's CDR3 is CASSRRGSTEAFF. As DNA, the CDR3 is TGTGCCAGCAGTCGTCGGGGAAGCACTGAAGCTTTCTTT.

The chain recombines TRBV3-1 (or the pseudogene TRBV3-2) with TRBJ2-1; TRBD1 might be the D (5 bases). This CDR3 has 18 amino acids. V was cut by 0 bases and J by 6 bases, with 21 bases left in between. Germline V gives CDR1 LGHDT, CDR2 YNNKEL (reference sequence). The CDR3 spells CASSQETVWGAQGNEQFF. CDR3 coding DNA: TGTGCCAGCAGCCAAGAAACAGTTTGGGGCGCGCAGGGCAATGAGCAGTTCTTC.

J is TRBJ2-3 and V is TRBV3-1 (or the pseudogene TRBV3-2), with D perhaps TRBD2 (6 bases). Germline loops: CDR1 LGHDT, CDR2 YNNKEL (reference sequence). V lost 0 bases and J lost 1, with 8 bases in between. The CDR3 has 15 amino acids. The CDR3 is CASSQDGGGTDTQYF. The CDR3 DNA follows: TGTGCCAGCAGCCAAGACGGGGGAGGCACAGATACGCAGTATTTT.

The genes are TRBV5-1 and TRBJ1-1; 9 bases are a match to TRBD1. The CDR3 is 16 amino acids. V shed 4 bases, J shed 2 bases, and the junction held 9 bases outside the gene matches. Germline V gene data show CDR1 as SGHRS and CDR2 as YFSETQ. The CDR3 nucleotides read TGCGCCAGCAGCCGTACAGGGGGCCAGCTTAACACTGAAGCTTTCTTT. Translating gives CASSRTGGQLNTEAFF.

On this clone itself: One end of the junction varies from germline; a read error may be responsible. This chain joins TRBV3-1 (or the pseudogene TRBV3-2) and TRBJ2-1, with no clear D. This CDR3 has 15 amino acids. Germline V CDR1 and CDR2: LGHDT, YNNKEL (reference sequence). The CDR3: CASSKERWPYNEQFF. The CDR3 region has the DNA TGTGCCAGCAGCAAAGAGAGGTGGCCTTACAATGAGCAGTTCTTC.

J is TRBJ2-7 and V is TRBV6-5, with 9 bases that match TRBD1. Germline CDR1 is MNHEY and CDR2 is SVGAGI. V trimming: 4 bases; J trimming: 2 bases; junction bases outside the gene matches: 6. CDR3 length: 15 amino acids. Here the CDR3 DNA reads TGTGCCAGCAGTTCCCCCAGACAGGGGGCCTACGAGCAGTACTTC. This translates into CASSSPRQGAYEQYF.